What follows are 9 T cell receptor beta chains derived from one specimen sequenced in a study of CD8 T cells in Susac syndrome. RNA in amounts of about 0.5 to 1 ug was reverse transcribed with random hexamers. TCRdb reanalysed the immunoSEQ multiplex PCR reads using MiXCR and keeps one entry per CDR3 protein. The data contain 150,000 or so distinct CDR3 sequences, around 94% of them singletons. What was sequenced was CD4+ T cells from PBMCs. These receptors were collected from a human donor in good health.

The rearrangement joins TRBV5-1 to TRBJ2-7; a possible D gene is TRBD1 (7 bases). Per germline, CDR1 SGHRS and CDR2 YFSETQ. This CDR3 region has 14 residues. Trimming left V 5 bases short and J 5 bases short, with 17 bases between. In DNA form, the CDR3 reads TGCGCCAGCAGTTCTCGCGGGGACAGCAACGAGCAGTACTTC. This codes for CASSSRGDSNEQYF.

The CDR3 spells CASTLSGPLREAFF. Here the CDR3 DNA reads TGTGCCAGCACCCTAAGTGGGCCTTTAAGGGAAGCTTTCTTT. This chain joins TRBV7-2 and TRBJ1-1; D remains ambiguous. This CDR3 is 14 amino acids long. Germline CDR1 and CDR2: SGHTA and FQGNSA. The V end lost 7 bases, the J end lost 8 bases, and 20 bases lay between the germline ends. Variable domain in full (rest from reference TRBV7-2 and TRBJ1-1): GAGVSQSPSNKVTEKGKDVELRCDPISGHTALYWYRQSLGQGLEFLIYFQGNSAPDKSGLPSDRFSAERTGGSVSTLTIQRTQQEDSAVYLCASTLSGPLREAFFGQGTRLTVV.

The V call is TRBV20-1, the J call TRBJ2-5; tentative D call: TRBD1 (5 bases). The V and J ends lost 1 base and 3 bases respectively, with 9 bases between them. This CDR3 is built from 13 residues. Germline-derived CDR1 and CDR2 are DFQATT and SNEGSKA (reference sequence). The CDR3 DNA reads TGCAGTGCTAGAGCAGGGCCCGAAGAGACCCAGTACTTC. Its translation is CSARAGPEETQYF.

This sequence joins TRBV12-3 or TRBV12-4 and TRBJ2-2; D is possibly TRBD2 (6 bases). The CDR3 spans 12 residues. V lost 3 bases and J 14 bases, leaving 13 bases between the germline ends. The CDR3 spells CASSFQGLDLFF. DNA for the CDR3: TGTGCCAGCAGTTTTCAGGGACTCGACCTGTTTTTT.

The chain has TRBV2 and TRBJ2-3, with D tentatively TRBD2 (6 bases). The CDR3 contains 14 residues. The ends were cut back, 9 bases at V and 0 bases at J, with 13 bases in the middle. Germline values: CDR1 SNHLY, CDR2 FYNNEI. The CDR3 loop is CASSRELSTDTQYF. The CDR3 DNA reads as TGTGCCAGTTCCCGGGAGCTCAGCACAGATACGCAGTATTTT.

The chain combines TRBV20-1 with TRBJ2-1; TRBD1 agrees at 11 bases. The germline V gene has CDR1 DFQATT and CDR2 SNEGSKA (reference sequence). The CDR3 length is 13 residues. With V trimmed by 6 bases and J by 9 bases, 7 bases remained unmatched. The CDR3 spells CSATGTGGLEQFF. CDR3 DNA: TGCAGTGCCACCGGGACAGGGGGTCTTGAGCAGTTCTTC.

The V call is TRBV20-1, the J call TRBJ2-4; 9 bases map to TRBD1. CDR1 DFQATT and CDR2 SNEGSKA come from the germline V gene (reference sequence). Trimming took 3 bases from V and 7 from J; bases not matched to a gene: 4. The CDR3 consists of 13 residues. The CDR3 spells CSASPGQGNIQYF. The CDR3 nucleotides are TGCAGTGCTAGTCCCGGACAGGGGAACATTCAGTACTTC.

This chain links TRBV6-5 with TRBJ2-7; a possible D gene is TRBD2 (5 bases). V gave up 8 bases and J gave up 1 base, with 9 bases separating them. The germline gives CDR1 MNHEY, CDR2 SVGAGI. The CDR3 sequence is 12 residues long. CDR3 amino acids: CASDSGSYEQYF. CDR3 DNA sequence: TGTGCCAGCGACTCGGGGTCCTACGAGCAGTACTTC.

The chain links TRBV6-5 to TRBJ1-5, with D uncertain. Germline loops: CDR1 MNHEY, CDR2 SVGAGI. V was pared by 0 bases and J by 7 bases, with 10 bases between. The CDR3 is 14 residues long. The CDR3 is CASSYSRGRQPQHF. The CDR3 region has the DNA TGTGCCAGCAGTTACTCAAGAGGGCGGCAGCCCCAGCATTTT.